This T cell receptor beta chain was recovered during a study of PD-1 blockade in classical Hodgkin lymphoma. Regarding this clone: What it binds is not known.

TCRdb keeps only in-frame clones here, not all; method: immunoSEQ multiplex PCR. This sample carries 25,000 to 35,000 clones, roughly 77% of them seen once, and the ten largest clones take roughly 15%. The CDR3 covers 14 residues. Germline V gives CDR1 MRHNA, CDR2 SNTAGT. The ends were cut back, 2 bases at V and 3 bases at J, with 7 bases in the middle. The time point was: cycle 4 day 1 (C4D1), after 6 weeks of nivolumab. Each of the patients experienced relapse following autologous stem cell transplantation, and their brentuximab vedotin exposure differed. General study findings and limits: Newly diagnosed patients had diversity similar to the baseline diversity of complete responders.

This sample comprised peripheral blood mononuclear cells (PBMCs), obtained before the fourth cycle of nivolumab. The TCR originated in a human donor with classical Hodgkin lymphoma. The V and J genes are TRBV6-4 and TRBJ2-2; D is uncertain. The CDR3 loop is CASSDRADTGELFF. As DNA, the CDR3 is TGTGCCAGCAGTGACAGAGCAGACACCGGGGAGCTGTTTTTT.